These 4 T cell receptor beta chains were all obtained from the same sample, sequenced in a study of T cells in Graves' hyperthyroidism and ophthalmopathy. RNA transcripts were the template for amplifying TCR beta CDR3 regions. HTBI primers were the set used in a first-round RT-PCR of the TCR CDR3. TCRdb processed the multiplex PCR reads anew with MiXCR; each CDR3 protein has one entry. Altogether about 360,000 distinct CDR3 sequences are present, about 12% being singletons, with the ten largest covering 9.2%. Specimen: blood. The source is a young woman with Graves' hyperthyroidism.

This clonotype was observed at least ten times. This chain uses TRBV27 with TRBJ1-1; tentative D call: TRBD1 (5 bases). Trimming shortened V by 5 bases and J by 1 base, and 11 bases separated the two germline ends. The CDR3 runs 14 residues. Germline lookup yields CDR1 MNHEY and CDR2 SMNVEV (reference sequence). CDR3 in amino acids: CASSQRGGNTEAFF. DNA of the CDR3: TGTGCCAGCAGTCAACGGGGGGGGAACACTGAAGCTTTCTTT.

This clonotype was counted at least ten times. The chain is built from TRBV28 and TRBJ1-2; 9 bases are shared with TRBD1. V dropped 5 bases and J dropped 3; count of bases not matched to a gene: 4. Germline V gives CDR1 MDHEN, CDR2 SYDVKM. The CDR3 covers 14 residues. CDR3 coding DNA: TGTGCCAGCAGTACACAGGGGGCATACTATGGCTACACCTTC. Amino acids: CASSTQGAYYGYTF.

Only a few counts were recorded for this clonotype. The rearrangement links TRBV3-1 to TRBJ1-3; 10 bases match TRBD1. This CDR3 has 16 amino acids. The V and J ends lost 2 bases and 8 bases, in that order; junction bases with no gene match: 9. CDR1 is LGHDT and CDR2 is YNNKEL in the germline V gene (reference sequence). CDR3 sequence (DNA): TGTGCCAGCAGCCAAAGTCCCGGACAGGGGGGGGACACCATATATTTT. This encodes CASSQSPGQGGDTIYF.

This clonotype has only a few counts. The rearrangement uses TRBV20-1 and TRBJ1-4, with D tentatively TRBD1 (6 bases). The CDR3 sequence is 14 residues long. Trimming stripped 4 bases from V and 3 bases from J, with 12 bases between. Looked up from germline, CDR1 is DFQATT and CDR2 is SNEGSKA (reference sequence). CDR3 DNA: TGCAGTGCTACCTCACAGGGAGCTAATGAAAAACTGTTTTTT. Translating it yields CSATSQGANEKLFF.